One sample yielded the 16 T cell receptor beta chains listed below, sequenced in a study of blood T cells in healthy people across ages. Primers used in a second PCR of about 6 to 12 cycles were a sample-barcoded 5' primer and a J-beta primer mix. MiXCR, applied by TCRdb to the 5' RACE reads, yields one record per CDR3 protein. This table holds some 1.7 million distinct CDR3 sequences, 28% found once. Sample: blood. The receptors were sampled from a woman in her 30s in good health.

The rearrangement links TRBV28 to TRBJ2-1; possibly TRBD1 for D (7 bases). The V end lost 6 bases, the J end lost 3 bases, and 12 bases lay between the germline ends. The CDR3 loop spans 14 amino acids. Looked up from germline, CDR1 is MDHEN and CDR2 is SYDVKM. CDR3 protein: CASRRGQFYNEQFF. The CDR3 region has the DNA TGTGCCAGCAGGCGGGGACAGTTCTACAATGAGCAGTTCTTC.

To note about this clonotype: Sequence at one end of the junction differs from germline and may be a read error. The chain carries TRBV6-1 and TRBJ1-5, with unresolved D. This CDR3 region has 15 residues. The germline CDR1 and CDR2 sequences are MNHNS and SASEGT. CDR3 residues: CASSEVYYSNQPRHF. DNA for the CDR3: TGTGCCAGCAGTGAAGTGTACTATAGCAATCAGCCCCGGCATTTT.

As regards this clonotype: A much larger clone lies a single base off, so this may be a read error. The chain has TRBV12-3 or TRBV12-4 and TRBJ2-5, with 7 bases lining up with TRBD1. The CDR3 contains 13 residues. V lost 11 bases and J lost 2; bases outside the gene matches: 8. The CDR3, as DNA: TGTGCCGGCGGACAGGACCTACAAGAGACCCAGTACTTC. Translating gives CAGGQDLQETQYF.

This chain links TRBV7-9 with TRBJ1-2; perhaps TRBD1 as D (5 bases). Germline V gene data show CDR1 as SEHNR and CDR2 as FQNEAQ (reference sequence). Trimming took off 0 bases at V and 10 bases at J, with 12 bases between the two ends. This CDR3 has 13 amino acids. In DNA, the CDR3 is TGTGCCAGCAGCTTAGCGGGAACAGGTCCCTACACCTTC. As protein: CASSLAGTGPYTF.

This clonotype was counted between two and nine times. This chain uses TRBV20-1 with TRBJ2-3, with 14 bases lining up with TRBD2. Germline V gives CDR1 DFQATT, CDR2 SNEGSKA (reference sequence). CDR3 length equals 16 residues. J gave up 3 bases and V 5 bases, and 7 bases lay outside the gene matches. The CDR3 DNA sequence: TGCAGTGCTTTCCCCGGGACTAGCGGGAGTACAGATACGCAGTATTTT. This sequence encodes CSAFPGTSGSTDTQYF.

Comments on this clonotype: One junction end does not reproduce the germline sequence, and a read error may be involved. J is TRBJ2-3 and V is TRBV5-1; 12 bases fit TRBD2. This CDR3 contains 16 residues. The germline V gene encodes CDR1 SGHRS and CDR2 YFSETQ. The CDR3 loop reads CASSSVLAGGLDAQYF. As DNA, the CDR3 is TGCGCCAGCAGCTCGGTACTAGCGGGGGGTTTAGATGCGCAGTATTTT. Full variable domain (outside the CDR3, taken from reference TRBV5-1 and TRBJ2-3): KAGVTQTPRYLIKTRGQQVTLSCSPISGHRSVSWYQQTPGQGLQFLFEYFSETQRNKGNFPGRFSGRQFSNSRSEMNVSTLELGDSALYLCASSSVLAGGLDAQYFGPGTRLTVL.

The CDR3 bases are TGTGCCAGCAGTGCATTAATCAATGAGCAGTTCTTC. Translating it yields CASSALINEQFF. The chain has TRBV2 and TRBJ2-1; no definite D call. This CDR3 spans 12 amino acids. The V gene's germline CDR1 is SNHLY and CDR2 FYNNEI. Trimming left V 4 bases short and J 6 bases short, with 7 bases between.

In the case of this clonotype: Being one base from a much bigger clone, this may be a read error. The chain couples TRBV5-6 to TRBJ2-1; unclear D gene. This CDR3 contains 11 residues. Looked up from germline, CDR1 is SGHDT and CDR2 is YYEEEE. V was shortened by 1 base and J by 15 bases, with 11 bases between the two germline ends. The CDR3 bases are TGTGCCAGCAGCTTGTCCGCGTCGACGTTCTTC. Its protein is CASSLSASTFF.

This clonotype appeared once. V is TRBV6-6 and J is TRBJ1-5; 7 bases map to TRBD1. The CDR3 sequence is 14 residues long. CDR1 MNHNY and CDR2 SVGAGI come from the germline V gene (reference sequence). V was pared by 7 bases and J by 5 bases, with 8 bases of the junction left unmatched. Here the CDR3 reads CASTRGGADQPQHF. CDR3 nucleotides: TGTGCCAGCACCAGGGGGGGCGCCGATCAGCCCCAGCATTTT.

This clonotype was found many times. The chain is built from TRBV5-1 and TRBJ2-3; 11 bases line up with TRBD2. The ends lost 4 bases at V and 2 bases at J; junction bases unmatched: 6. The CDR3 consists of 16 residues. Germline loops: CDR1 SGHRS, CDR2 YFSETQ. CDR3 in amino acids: CASSGSSGGFTDTQYF. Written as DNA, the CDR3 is TGCGCCAGCAGCGGGTCTAGCGGGGGGTTCACAGATACGCAGTATTTT.

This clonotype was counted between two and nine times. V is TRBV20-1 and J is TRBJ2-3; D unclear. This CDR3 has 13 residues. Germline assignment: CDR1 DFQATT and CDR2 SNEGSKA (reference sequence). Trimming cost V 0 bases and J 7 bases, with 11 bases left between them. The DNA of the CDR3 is TGCAGTGCTAGAGACCTCGTGGGTAATACGCAGTATTTT. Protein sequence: CSARDLVGNTQYF.

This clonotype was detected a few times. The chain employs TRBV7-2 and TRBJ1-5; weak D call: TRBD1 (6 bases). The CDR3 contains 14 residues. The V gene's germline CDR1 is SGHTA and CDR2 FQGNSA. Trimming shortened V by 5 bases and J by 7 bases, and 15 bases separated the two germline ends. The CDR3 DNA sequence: TGTGCCAGCAGCCTAAGGGGGGGGTGGCAGCCCCAGCATTTT. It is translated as CASSLRGGWQPQHF.

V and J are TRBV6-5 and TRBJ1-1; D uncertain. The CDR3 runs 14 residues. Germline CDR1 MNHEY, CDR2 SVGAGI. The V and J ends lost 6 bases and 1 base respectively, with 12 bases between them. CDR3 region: CASSLTRKNTEAFF. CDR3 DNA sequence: TGTGCCAGCAGCCTGACTCGAAAGAACACTGAAGCTTTCTTT.

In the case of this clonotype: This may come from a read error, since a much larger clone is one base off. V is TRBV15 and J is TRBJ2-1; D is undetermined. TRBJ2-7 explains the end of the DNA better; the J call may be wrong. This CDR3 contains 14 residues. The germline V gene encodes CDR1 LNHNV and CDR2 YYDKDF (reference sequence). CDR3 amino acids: CATSKDQAIYEQYF. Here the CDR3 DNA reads TGTGCCACCAGCAAAGATCAGGCTATTTACGAGCAGTACTTC.

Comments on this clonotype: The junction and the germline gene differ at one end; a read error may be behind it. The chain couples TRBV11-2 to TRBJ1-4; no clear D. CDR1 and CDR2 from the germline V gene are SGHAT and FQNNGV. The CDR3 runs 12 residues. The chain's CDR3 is CASSLIPEKRFF. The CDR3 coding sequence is TGTGCCAGCAGCTTAATCCCCGAAAAACGGTTTTTT. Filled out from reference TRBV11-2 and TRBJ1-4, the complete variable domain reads EAGVAQSPRYKIIEKRQSVAFWCNPISGHATLYWYQQILGQGPKLLIQFQNNGVVDDSQLPKDRFSAERLKGVDSTLKIQPAKLEDSAVYLCASSLIPEKRFFGSGTQLSVL.

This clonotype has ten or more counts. The DNA for the CDR3 is TGCAGCGTCGCACACGGAGCGGGGGCCGACGGAGGCTACACCTTC. This sequence encodes CSVAHGAGADGGYTF. This rearrangement joins TRBV29-1 to TRBJ1-2; perhaps TRBD1 as D (6 bases). V was pared by 6 bases and J by 8 bases, with 25 bases between. CDR3 length: 15 amino acids. CDR1 SQVTM and CDR2 ANQGSEA come from the germline V gene. The full variable domain, with the rest looked up from reference TRBV29-1 and TRBJ1-2, is SAVISQKPSRDICQRGTSLTIQCQVDSQVTMMFWYRQQPGQSLTLIATANQGSEATYESGFVIDKFPISRPNLTFSTLTVSNMSPEDSSIYLCSVAHGAGADGGYTFGSGTRLTVV.